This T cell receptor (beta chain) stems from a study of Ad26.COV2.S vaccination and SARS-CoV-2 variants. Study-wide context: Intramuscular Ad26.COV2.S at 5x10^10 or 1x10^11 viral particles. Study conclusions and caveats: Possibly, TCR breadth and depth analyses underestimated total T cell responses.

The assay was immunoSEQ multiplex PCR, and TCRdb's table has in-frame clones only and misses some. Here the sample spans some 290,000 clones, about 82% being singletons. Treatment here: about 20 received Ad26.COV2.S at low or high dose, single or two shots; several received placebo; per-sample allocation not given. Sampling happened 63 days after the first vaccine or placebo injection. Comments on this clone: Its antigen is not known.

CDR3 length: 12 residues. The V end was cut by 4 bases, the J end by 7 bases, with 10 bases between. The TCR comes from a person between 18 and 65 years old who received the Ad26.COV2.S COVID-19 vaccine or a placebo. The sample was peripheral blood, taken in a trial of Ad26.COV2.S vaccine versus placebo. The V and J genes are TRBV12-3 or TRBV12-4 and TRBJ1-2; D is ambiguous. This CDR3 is CASSSNTGGYTF. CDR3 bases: TGTGCCAGCAGTTCCAATACTGGTGGCTACACCTTC.